The following is a T cell receptor beta chain sequence with its context. Its antigen is currently not known. Qualities for individual bases were not recorded, and no much larger clone is one base off. This entry comes from a study of blood T cells in healthy people across ages (dated by TCRdb to 2013 to 2016). About the investigation overall: In model experiments, template switching captured about one uniquely barcoded TCR beta cDNA molecule for every two T cells. Donors were grouped into four age groups: young (average about 15 years), middle-aged (39), aged (around 62) and long-lived (about 82). Donors of different ages were randomly distributed across sequencing lanes to avoid experimental bias. Two additional independent replicas of 1 million unique cDNA reads from the same blood draw were analyzed for two donors (one aged 18 to 29 and one aged 80 or older). To track age-related changes in TCR beta repertoire diversity, the study relied on deep sequencing normalized with unique cDNA molecular identifiers. The paper's findings and limits, for the study overall: The long-lived group showed more naive CD4+ T cells, fewer expanded clones and increased TCR diversity than the aged group, suggesting age selection. As age increased, observed TCR beta diversity per million T cells dropped in a roughly linear way, and a significant reduction was already evident by age around 41. Donor CMV infection status was unknown, potentially confounding age-related changes in expanded clonotypes. The percentage of naive T cells measured by flow cytometry correlated strongly with observed TCR beta diversity. Total diversity estimates from one million sequenced T cells were considered lower bounds and underestimates. Conclusive comparison of naive and antigen-experienced compartments was prevented by the profiling of bulk unsorted PBMCs.

V gives up 4 bases and J gives up 4 bases, and the segment between their germline ends measures 8 bases. From the cysteine up to the phenylalanine, the CDR3 has a length of 14 residues. CDR3 DNA only is kept here, 42 bases in frame from base 1. From the germline V gene (reference sequence), CDR1 is LGHDT and CDR2 is YNNKEL. The library came from 5' RACE. Sequencing instrument: Illumina HiSeq 2500. A second PCR of about 6 to 11 cycles was run with a J-beta primer mix and a sample-barcoded 5' primer. A template-switch 5' adaptor carrying 12 random nucleotides introduced a unique molecular identifier onto each TCR beta cDNA molecule. Each sample yielded at least 3 million CDR3-containing paired-end reads. All of the RNA was converted into first-strand cDNA using the Mint cDNA synthesis kit, with a TRBC-specific oligonucleotide serving as the primer. Following uracil-DNA glycosylase treatment, a first 18-cycle PCR with universal primers M1SS and BC2_uni_R was performed on all cDNA. For the original study's pipeline: Each sample was normalized by randomly selecting 1 million high-quality reads, each carrying a distinct molecular identifier. Reads sharing molecular identifiers were discarded rather than binned into consensus sequences. MiTCR, set to a Q25 quality threshold and the strictest error-elimination algorithm, was used for CDR3 identification, clonotype clustering and error correction. Lower-bound total TCR beta diversity was estimated with a nonparametric unseen species model using Euler transformation. TCRdb reprocessing: public reads trimmed at Q25 with fastp, clones called with MiXCR, in-frame beta chains kept. Each CDR3 protein appears once, grouped with its most common genes and DNA. The V and J calls come from TCRdb's annotation, not from the publication. This sample is represented by nearly 1 million distinct CDR3 sequences; approximately 50% of them were singletons. Of the sample, 20% to 25% falls within the top ten clones.

The donors were under 40 Caucasian individuals from Russia, aged roughly 6 to 90 years, who were systemically healthy. About 9.1 milliliters of peripheral blood were collected from each donor into EDTA-treated Vacutainer tubes. Ficoll-Paque density-gradient centrifugation was used to isolate PBMCs, with at least 7 million obtained per sample. Total RNA, at least 6 micrograms per sample, was extracted from PBMCs with Trizol reagent. For every donor, an aliquot of PBMCs went through flow cytometry to measure the percentages of naive CD45RAhigh/CD27high T cells. The sample consisted of blood. The clonotype was recovered from a woman aged 55-75 years in good health. Here the chain combines TRBV3-1 and TRBJ2-6; confidence is insufficient to name the D gene. The bases are TGTGCCAGCAGCCCCCCGACAGGGGCCAACGTCCTGACTTTC. Translated, it reads CASSPPTGANVLTF.